The 5 T cell receptor beta chains listed next were all sequenced from one sample in a study of human T cells and chemical hapten exposure. TCRdb re-called the RACE reads through MiXCR, storing one row per CDR3 protein. The sample has more than 300,000 distinct CDR3 sequences; around 5.5% are singletons. The time point was: pre-sensitization, week 0. Stated treatment: therapeutic diphenylcyclopropenone sensitization with weekly scalp DPC. The specimen was whole blood, collected in connection with sensitization to the hapten diphenylcyclopropenone (DPC). The receptors come from a young woman with alopecia areata. Some clones in this sample may be carry-over from other donors' samples.

This clonotype has just a few counts. The rearrangement joins TRBV6-6 to TRBJ1-1, with TRBD1 matching 9 bases. V trimming: 7 bases; J trimming: 8 bases; junction bases outside the gene matches: 11. Per germline, CDR1 MNHNY and CDR2 SVGAGI (reference sequence). CDR3 length: 14 residues. CDR3 DNA: TGTGCCAGCACCGCCGGGACAGGGATGCCCGAAGCTTTCTTT. Translation gives CASTAGTGMPEAFF.

This clonotype has ten or more counts. The rearrangement joins TRBV12-3 or TRBV12-4 to TRBJ1-1, with 10 nucleotides matching TRBD1. The V gene end was trimmed by 3 bases and the J gene end by 1 base; junction bases not matched to a gene: 8. This CDR3 region has 17 residues. The CDR3 loop reads CASSFVVRDRGNTEAFF. DNA of the CDR3: TGTGCCAGCAGTTTTGTTGTTCGGGACAGGGGGAACACTGAAGCTTTCTTT.

This clonotype was recorded at least ten times. J is TRBJ2-3 and V is TRBV4-3, with D tentatively TRBD1 (6 bases). The CDR3 is made up of 15 amino acids. Trimming left V 0 bases short and J 5 bases short, with 12 bases between. Per the germline V gene, CDR1 is LGHNA and CDR2 is YSLEER. In DNA, the CDR3 is TGCGCCAGCAGCCAAGAAGCAGGGGTTGGAGATACGCAGTATTTT. Translation: CASSQEAGVGDTQYF.

V is TRBV11-2 and J is TRBJ2-3; D is tentatively TRBD1 or TRBD2 (5 bases each). Germline CDR1 reads SGHAT; CDR2 reads FQNNGV. This CDR3 spans 15 amino acids. V was trimmed by 2 bases and J by 1 base, leaving 10 bases between them. CDR3 sequence: CASSLWQGGTDTQYF. The CDR3 DNA reads TGTGCCAGCAGCTTATGGCAGGGAGGCACAGATACGCAGTATTTT. The whole variable domain, filled in from reference TRBV11-2 and TRBJ2-3, reads EAGVAQSPRYKIIEKRQSVAFWCNPISGHATLYWYQQILGQGPKLLIQFQNNGVVDDSQLPKDRFSAERLKGVDSTLKIQPAKLEDSAVYLCASSLWQGGTDTQYFGPGTRLTVL.

This clonotype was found many times. The rearrangement uses TRBV6-4 and TRBJ2-7, with no clear D. Germline CDR1 reads MRHNA; CDR2 reads SNTAGT. Trimming removed 10 bases at V and 3 bases at J, with 10 bases between. The CDR3 totals 11 residues. CDR3 in amino acids: CANKLGYEQYF. In DNA, the CDR3 is TGTGCCAACAAGTTGGGCTACGAGCAGTACTTC.